This entry concerns a single T cell receptor beta chain. Its cognate antigen is unknown. This sample was included in a study of post-analysis software for immune sequencing data. Turning to the study itself: In terms of disease course, relapsing-remitting, secondary progressive and progressive-relapsing multiple sclerosis were included.

Each TCR beta cDNA library carried unique molecular identifiers. The yield from approximately 1 to 10 million T cells was roughly 500,000 cDNA molecules in total. TCRdb reanalysed the PCR reads using MiXCR and keeps one entry per CDR3 protein. Among approximately 570,000 distinct CDR3 sequences listed, 40% to 50% were seen once. Study results and caveats: Multiple sclerosis patients showed significantly lower normalized Chao1 diversity than controls did. F measure grouped same-batch samples tightly together.

The clonotype comes from a girl aged 5-17 years with multiple sclerosis. Sequencing input: blood.

CDR3 bases: TGTGCCAGCAGCTGGGCTAGCGGTAGCACAGATACGCAGTATTTT. As protein: CASSWASGSTDTQYF. The chain is built from TRBV5-5 and TRBJ2-3; 7 bases align to TRBD2. The V gene's germline CDR1 is SGHKS and CDR2 YYEKEE (reference sequence). There are 15 residues in the CDR3. J lost 0 bases, V lost 3 bases, and 4 bases had no gene match.